Below, 7 T cell receptor beta chains from the same sample are listed, as sequenced in a study of T cell responses to AZD1222 COVID-19 vaccine. TCRdb's copy holds only in-frame clones and misses some; the assay was immunoSEQ multiplex PCR. The data hold 150,000 or so clones, with 80% to 90% observed a single time. The sequencing here drew on peripheral blood, taken on day 0 of AZD1222 vaccination. The receptors stem from an adult in good health.

The chain is built from TRBV27 and TRBJ1-5, with 10 positions matching TRBD1. V gave up 3 bases and J gave up 2 bases; unmatched junction bases: 10. Germline V gene sequence: CDR1 MNHEY, CDR2 SMNVEV (reference sequence). The CDR3 contains 18 residues. The CDR3 coding sequence is TGTGCCAGCAGTTTCCGACGACAGGGGGCGCGTGGCAATCAGCCCCAGCATTTT. Translation gives CASSFRRQGARGNQPQHF.

The chain is built from TRBV7-2 and TRBJ1-5; the D is unclear. V lost 0 bases and J lost 1, with 7 bases in between. Germline CDR1 reads SGHTA; CDR2 reads FQGNSA. This CDR3 has 15 residues. CDR3 DNA sequence: TGTGCCAGCAGCTTAGCCACGGGGAGCAATCAGCCCCAGCATTTT. This translates into CASSLATGSNQPQHF.

This clone has only a few counts. V usage is TRBV6-2 or TRBV6-3 and J usage is TRBJ1-5; D may be TRBD1 (6 bases). This CDR3 is 16 amino acids long. The germline V gene encodes CDR1 MNHEY and CDR2 SVGEGT. Between the trimmed V and J ends, which lost 5 bases and 7 bases, there was a span of 21 bases. CDR3 sequence (DNA): TGTGCCAGCAGTGCGATTACAGGGAGAGGTGGACAGCCCCAGCATTTT. Encoded protein: CASSAITGRGGQPQHF.

The J gene is TRBJ2-1, the V gene TRBV27; TRBD1 matches at 8 bases. Trimming cost V 7 bases and J 3 bases; bases outside gene matches: 8. CDR1 is MNHEY, CDR2 SMNVEV, per germline (reference sequence). The CDR3 is 15 amino acids. CDR3 amino acids: CASNGQGAGYNEQFF. CDR3 DNA sequence: TGTGCCAGCAACGGTCAGGGGGCTGGCTACAATGAGCAGTTCTTC.

The genes are TRBV7-2 and TRBJ2-4; D is undetermined. This CDR3 has 15 amino acids. Trimming removed 3 bases at V and 0 bases at J, with 9 bases between. The germline V gene has CDR1 SGHTA and CDR2 FQGNSA. The DNA of the CDR3 is TGTGCCAGCAGCTTGTCCCCGGGAGCCAAAAACATTCAGTACTTC. This translates into CASSLSPGAKNIQYF.

This clone was recorded once. This chain joins TRBV5-1 and TRBJ1-2; 7 bases map to TRBD1. V dropped 4 bases and J dropped 2; count of bases not matched to a gene: 5. The CDR3 consists of 14 residues. The germline V gene encodes CDR1 SGHRS and CDR2 YFSETQ. The chain's CDR3 is CASSRTGLNYGYTF. Here the CDR3 DNA reads TGCGCCAGCAGCAGGACAGGATTAAACTATGGCTACACCTTC.

Here the CDR3 DNA reads TGTGCCAGCAGCTTACGCGCTAGCGGGAGGTACAATGAGCAGTTCTTC. Its translation: CASSLRASGRYNEQFF. The rearrangement uses TRBV7-3 and TRBJ2-1; 11 bases are a match to TRBD2. Trimming at V came to 2 bases and at J to 4 bases, leaving 4 bases not matched to a gene. The germline gives CDR1 SGHTA, CDR2 FQGTGA. CDR3 length equals 16 residues.